This T cell receptor (beta chain) was profiled in a study of blood T cell repertoires in COVID-19. Study-wide context: Samples of COVID-19 (acute and convalescent) were obtained from the United States, Italy and Spain.

Only in-frame clones appear in the TCRdb table, and some are missing; sequencing was by immunoSEQ multiplex PCR. In the table there are 250,000 to 300,000 clones, just over 90% of which are singletons. Germline lookup yields CDR1 SGHTA and CDR2 FQGNSA. The CDR3 contains 15 residues. V shed 5 bases and J 1 base; nucleotides not matched to a gene: 7. The chain combines TRBV7-2 with TRBJ1-1; 7 positions agree with TRBD1. The TCR comes from a woman in her thirties or forties with acute COVID-19. Input material: PBMCs or T cells enriched from blood (not recorded which). CDR3 protein: CASSPLGTANTEAFF. CDR3 in DNA: TGTGCCAGCAGCCCCCTCGGGACAGCGAACACTGAAGCTTTCTTT.